This is a list of T cell receptor beta chains from one sample in a study of CD8 T cells in Susac syndrome. TCRdb itself ran the immunoSEQ multiplex PCR reads through MiXCR, one entry per CDR3 protein. The table shows about 150,000 distinct CDR3 sequences, with around 95% occurring only once. The specimen sequenced was CD8+ T cells from PBMCs. These receptors were collected from a human donor with multiple sclerosis. CDR3s include the opening cysteine and the closing phenylalanine or tryptophan. Each record gives: clone size, D gene, J gene, CDR3 length, V gene, CDR3 protein, CDR3 DNA. The D gene is left open where the match is weak. A row's size may be missing; if present it is once, few, many or a size class.

clone size: .; D gene: .; J gene: TRBJ2-5; CDR3 length: 17; V gene: TRBV23-1; CDR3 protein: CASSQSRGARDDETQYF; CDR3 DNA: TGCGCCAGCAGTCAATCGAGGGGGGCGCGGGACGATGAGACCCAGTACTTC
clone size: .; D gene: .; J gene: TRBJ1-1; CDR3 length: 11; V gene: TRBV29-1; CDR3 protein: CSARAGVEAFF; CDR3 DNA: TGCAGCGCCCGGGCTGGCGTTGAAGCTTTCTTT
clone size: .; D gene: .; J gene: TRBJ2-6; CDR3 length: 15; V gene: TRBV30; CDR3 protein: CAWSVTAAGANVLTF; CDR3 DNA: TGTGCCTGGAGTGTCACCGCGGCTGGGGCCAACGTCCTGACTTTC
clone size: once; D gene: .; J gene: TRBJ2-4; CDR3 length: 13; V gene: TRBV9; CDR3 protein: CASSGGGGNIQYF; CDR3 DNA: TGTGCCAGCAGCGGAGGCGGTGGGAACATTCAGTACTTC
clone size: .; D gene: .; J gene: TRBJ1-1; CDR3 length: 13; V gene: TRBV20-1; CDR3 protein: CSARESGWTEAFF; CDR3 DNA: TGCAGTGCTAGAGAGTCGGGCTGGACTGAAGCTTTCTTT
clone size: .; D gene: TRBD1; J gene: TRBJ2-6; CDR3 length: 19; V gene: TRBV2; CDR3 protein: CASSEEVEPNRGGANVLTF; CDR3 DNA: TGTGCCAGCAGTGAAGAGGTGGAGCCAAACAGGGGTGGGGCCAACGTCCTGACTTTC
clone size: .; D gene: .; J gene: TRBJ1-1; CDR3 length: 12; V gene: TRBV13; CDR3 protein: CASSFGPYEAFF; CDR3 DNA: TGTGCCAGCAGCTTTGGGCCCTATGAAGCTTTCTTT
clone size: .; D gene: .; J gene: TRBJ1-2; CDR3 length: 16; V gene: TRBV13; CDR3 protein: CASSGDAWASNYGYTF; CDR3 DNA: TGTGCCAGCAGCGGGGACGCCTGGGCTTCTAACTATGGCTACACCTTC
clone size: once; D gene: .; J gene: TRBJ1-1; CDR3 length: 15; V gene: TRBV27; CDR3 protein: CASSHNRALNTEAFF; CDR3 DNA: TGTGCCAGCAGTCATAACCGGGCCTTGAACACTGAAGCTTTCTTT
clone size: .; D gene: .; J gene: TRBJ1-1; CDR3 length: 13; V gene: TRBV27; CDR3 protein: CASSLGKNTEAFF; CDR3 DNA: TGTGCCAGCAGTTTAGGTAAGAACACTGAAGCTTTCTTT
clone size: .; D gene: .; J gene: TRBJ1-1; CDR3 length: 11; V gene: TRBV12-3/TRBV12-4; CDR3 protein: CASSSLTEAFF; CDR3 DNA: TGTGCCAGCAGTTCATTAACTGAAGCTTTCTTT
clone size: .; D gene: .; J gene: TRBJ2-7; CDR3 length: 14; V gene: TRBV11-2; CDR3 protein: CASSLGVGSYEQYF; CDR3 DNA: TGTGCCAGCAGCTTGGGGGTAGGAAGCTACGAGCAGTACTTC
clone size: once; D gene: .; J gene: TRBJ1-6; CDR3 length: 13; V gene: TRBV20-1; CDR3 protein: CSAPTALNSPLHF; CDR3 DNA: TGCAGTGCTCCTACAGCGTTGAATTCACCCCTCCACTTT
clone size: .; D gene: .; J gene: TRBJ1-1; CDR3 length: 15; V gene: TRBV29-1; CDR3 protein: CSVEVSWGSNTEAFF; CDR3 DNA: TGCAGCGTTGAGGTTTCTTGGGGATCGAACACTGAAGCTTTCTTT
clone size: .; D gene: .; J gene: TRBJ1-1; CDR3 length: 11; V gene: TRBV19; CDR3 protein: CAIMGFTEAFF; CDR3 DNA: TGTGCCATTATGGGATTTACTGAAGCTTTCTTT
clone size: .; D gene: TRBD1; J gene: TRBJ2-1; CDR3 length: 16; V gene: TRBV3-1; CDR3 protein: CASSQGYRTGENEQFF; CDR3 DNA: TGTGCCAGCAGCCAAGGATATAGGACAGGGGAGAATGAGCAGTTCTTC
clone size: .; D gene: .; J gene: TRBJ2-7; CDR3 length: 14; V gene: TRBV20-1; CDR3 protein: CSANRAGTSYEQYF; CDR3 DNA: TGCAGTGCGAATAGAGCCGGGACATCCTACGAGCAGTACTTC
clone size: .; D gene: .; J gene: TRBJ2-7; CDR3 length: 12; V gene: TRBV6-5; CDR3 protein: CASRATGYEQYF; CDR3 DNA: TGTGCCAGCAGGGCAACTGGATACGAGCAGTACTTC
clone size: .; D gene: .; J gene: TRBJ1-2; CDR3 length: 15; V gene: TRBV20-1; CDR3 protein: CSASSHAQFGYGYTF; CDR3 DNA: TGCAGTGCTAGTAGCCATGCTCAATTCGGCTATGGCTACACCTTC
clone size: .; D gene: .; J gene: TRBJ2-7; CDR3 length: 13; V gene: TRBV4-1; CDR3 protein: CASSPQVDYEQYF; CDR3 DNA: TGCGCCAGCAGCCCCCAGGTCGACTACGAGCAGTACTTC
clone size: .; D gene: .; J gene: TRBJ1-2; CDR3 length: 13; V gene: TRBV20-1; CDR3 protein: CSAREEDNYGYTF; CDR3 DNA: TGCAGTGCTAGAGAGGAAGATAACTATGGCTACACCTTC
clone size: once; D gene: .; J gene: TRBJ2-2; CDR3 length: 17; V gene: TRBV19; CDR3 protein: CASSIVAPAVGTGELFF; CDR3 DNA: TGTGCCAGTAGTATCGTAGCGCCGGCAGTAGGGACCGGGGAGCTGTTTTTT
clone size: .; D gene: .; J gene: TRBJ2-2; CDR3 length: 12; V gene: TRBV6-5; CDR3 protein: CASSYSGGELFF; CDR3 DNA: TGTGCCAGCAGTTACTCCGGTGGGGAGCTGTTTTTT
clone size: .; D gene: .; J gene: TRBJ1-1; CDR3 length: 13; V gene: TRBV12-5; CDR3 protein: CASGQNQNTEAFF; CDR3 DNA: TGTGCTAGTGGCCAGAACCAGAACACTGAAGCTTTCTTT
clone size: .; D gene: .; J gene: TRBJ2-1; CDR3 length: 15; V gene: TRBV7-6; CDR3 protein: CASSLAKTGGNEQFF; CDR3 DNA: TGTGCCAGCAGCTTAGCGAAGACGGGCGGAAATGAGCAGTTCTTC
clone size: .; D gene: .; J gene: TRBJ2-7; CDR3 length: 13; V gene: TRBV30; CDR3 protein: CAWSDSLTYEQYF; CDR3 DNA: TGTGCCTGGAGTGACAGCCTCACCTACGAGCAGTACTTC
clone size: .; D gene: .; J gene: TRBJ2-3; CDR3 length: 16; V gene: TRBV5-1; CDR3 protein: CASSPRVSSYTDTQYF; CDR3 DNA: TGCGCCAGCAGCCCCCGGGTTAGCTCTTACACAGATACGCAGTATTTT
clone size: .; D gene: .; J gene: TRBJ2-1; CDR3 length: 15; V gene: TRBV5-1; CDR3 protein: CASSPLPRPSSEQFF; CDR3 DNA: TGCGCCAGCAGCCCTCTCCCAAGACCGTCAAGTGAGCAGTTCTTC
clone size: .; D gene: TRBD2; J gene: TRBJ2-1; CDR3 length: 17; V gene: TRBV23-1; CDR3 protein: CASSQPKCGWERGEQFF; CDR3 DNA: TGCGCCAGCAGTCAACCGAAGTGTGGGTGGGAGCGGGGTGAGCAGTTCTTC
clone size: .; D gene: .; J gene: TRBJ2-1; CDR3 length: 14; V gene: TRBV4-1; CDR3 protein: CASSQESPVNEQFF; CDR3 DNA: TGCGCCAGCAGCCAAGAGAGCCCCGTTAATGAGCAGTTCTTC
clone size: .; D gene: .; J gene: TRBJ1-1; CDR3 length: 13; V gene: TRBV27; CDR3 protein: CASSSSGYTEAFF; CDR3 DNA: TGTGCCAGCAGTTCCTCAGGGTACACTGAAGCTTTCTTT
clone size: .; D gene: TRBD1; J gene: TRBJ2-7; CDR3 length: 15; V gene: TRBV4-1; CDR3 protein: CASSQGNRGSYEQYF; CDR3 DNA: TGCGCCAGCAGCCAAGGGAACAGGGGGTCGTACGAGCAGTACTTC
clone size: .; D gene: TRBD1; J gene: TRBJ1-5; CDR3 length: 19; V gene: TRBV23-1; CDR3 protein: CASSTIRDRGPDSNQPQHF; CDR3 DNA: TGCGCCAGCAGCACAATCCGGGACAGGGGGCCGGATAGCAATCAGCCCCAGCATTTT
clone size: .; D gene: TRBD2; J gene: TRBJ2-3; CDR3 length: 15; V gene: TRBV20-1; CDR3 protein: CSARTSGGPTDTQYF; CDR3 DNA: TGCAGTGCTAGGACTAGCGGGGGACCCACAGATACGCAGTATTTT
clone size: .; D gene: TRBD1; J gene: TRBJ1-2; CDR3 length: 14; V gene: TRBV5-6; CDR3 protein: CASSLFSGGTGYTF; CDR3 DNA: TGTGCCAGCAGCTTGTTTTCAGGGGGCACTGGCTACACCTTC
clone size: .; D gene: .; J gene: TRBJ2-1; CDR3 length: 13; V gene: TRBV27; CDR3 protein: CASSLRPYNEQFF; CDR3 DNA: TGTGCCAGCAGTTTAAGGCCGTACAATGAGCAGTTCTTC
clone size: .; D gene: .; J gene: TRBJ2-7; CDR3 length: 16; V gene: TRBV4-2; CDR3 protein: CASSHLMSTDSYEQYF; CDR3 DNA: TGTGCCAGCAGCCACCTGATGTCGACGGACTCCTACGAGCAGTACTTC
clone size: once; D gene: TRBD1; J gene: TRBJ1-5; CDR3 length: 17; V gene: TRBV20-1; CDR3 protein: CSARGQGPFYSNQPQHF; CDR3 DNA: TGCAGTGCTCGGGGACAGGGGCCCTTTTATAGCAATCAGCCCCAGCATTTT
clone size: .; D gene: .; J gene: TRBJ1-2; CDR3 length: 12; V gene: TRBV29-1; CDR3 protein: CSAPGEPGGYTF; CDR3 DNA: TGCAGCGCCCCGGGTGAGCCAGGGGGCTACACCTTC
clone size: .; D gene: TRBD1; J gene: TRBJ2-5; CDR3 length: 14; V gene: TRBV20-1; CDR3 protein: CSASQDRGRETQYF; CDR3 DNA: TGCAGTGCTAGTCAGGACAGGGGGCGGGAGACCCAGTACTTC
clone size: once; D gene: TRBD2; J gene: TRBJ2-5; CDR3 length: 15; V gene: TRBV20-1; CDR3 protein: CSAETLGGNGETQYF; CDR3 DNA: TGCAGTGCTGAAACCCTCGGGGGGAACGGAGAGACCCAGTACTTC
clone size: .; D gene: .; J gene: TRBJ2-1; CDR3 length: 16; V gene: TRBV3-1; CDR3 protein: CASSQYPTNGYNEQFF; CDR3 DNA: TGTGCCAGCAGCCAATATCCCACTAACGGGTACAATGAGCAGTTCTTC
clone size: .; D gene: .; J gene: TRBJ1-6; CDR3 length: 18; V gene: TRBV14; CDR3 protein: CASSQEVLQGRYDSPLHF; CDR3 DNA: TGTGCCAGCAGCCAAGAAGTCCTGCAGGGGAGATATGATTCACCCCTCCACTTT
clone size: .; D gene: TRBD2; J gene: TRBJ2-7; CDR3 length: 15; V gene: TRBV11-2; CDR3 protein: CASSPTSGGFYEQYF; CDR3 DNA: TGTGCCAGCAGTCCTACTAGCGGGGGATTCTACGAGCAGTACTTC
clone size: .; D gene: .; J gene: TRBJ1-5; CDR3 length: 17; V gene: TRBV7-9; CDR3 protein: CASSSEDSPYSNQPQHF; CDR3 DNA: TGTGCCAGCAGCTCCGAAGACAGTCCTTATAGCAATCAGCCCCAGCATTTT
clone size: once; D gene: .; J gene: TRBJ1-5; CDR3 length: 15; V gene: TRBV7-9; CDR3 protein: CASSSGREGIQPQHF; CDR3 DNA: TGTGCCAGCAGCTCAGGGAGGGAAGGGATTCAGCCCCAGCATTTT
clone size: .; D gene: .; J gene: TRBJ1-6; CDR3 length: 12; V gene: TRBV15; CDR3 protein: CATRLNNSPLHF; CDR3 DNA: TGTGCCACCAGATTAAACAATTCACCCCTCCACTTT
clone size: once; D gene: .; J gene: TRBJ2-6; CDR3 length: 15; V gene: TRBV4-1; CDR3 protein: CASSQVDSGANVLTF; CDR3 DNA: TGCGCCAGCAGCCAAGTGGATTCTGGGGCCAACGTCCTGACTTTC
clone size: .; D gene: TRBD1; J gene: TRBJ1-2; CDR3 length: 16; V gene: TRBV7-9; CDR3 protein: CASSQGGSLSSYGYTF; CDR3 DNA: TGTGCCAGCAGCCAGGGGGGGAGTCTTTCCTCGTATGGCTACACCTTC
clone size: .; D gene: .; J gene: TRBJ2-1; CDR3 length: 14; V gene: TRBV3-1; CDR3 protein: CASSPRSLGNEQFF; CDR3 DNA: TGTGCCAGCAGCCCCAGAAGCTTGGGGAATGAGCAGTTCTTC
clone size: .; D gene: .; J gene: TRBJ2-1; CDR3 length: 15; V gene: TRBV3-1; CDR3 protein: CASSFGGSSYNEQFF; CDR3 DNA: TGTGCCAGCAGCTTCGGAGGGAGCTCCTACAATGAGCAGTTCTTC
clone size: .; D gene: TRBD1; J gene: TRBJ1-5; CDR3 length: 15; V gene: TRBV30; CDR3 protein: CAWSLGQGAVQPQHF; CDR3 DNA: TGTGCCTGGAGTTTGGGACAGGGGGCGGTTCAGCCCCAGCATTTT
clone size: .; D gene: TRBD2; J gene: TRBJ2-5; CDR3 length: 17; V gene: TRBV14; CDR3 protein: CASSQYQGLVLGETQYF; CDR3 DNA: TGTGCCAGCAGCCAATACCAGGGACTAGTTCTGGGAGAGACCCAGTACTTC
clone size: .; D gene: .; J gene: TRBJ2-2; CDR3 length: 11; V gene: TRBV20-1; CDR3 protein: CSARYTGELFF; CDR3 DNA: TGCAGTGCTAGGTATACCGGGGAGCTGTTTTTT
clone size: .; D gene: .; J gene: TRBJ2-1; CDR3 length: 15; V gene: TRBV19; CDR3 protein: CASNQGSSSYNEQFF; CDR3 DNA: TGTGCCAGTAATCAGGGGTCAAGTTCCTACAATGAGCAGTTCTTC
clone size: .; D gene: .; J gene: TRBJ2-3; CDR3 length: 11; V gene: TRBV27; CDR3 protein: CASTSTGKQYF; CDR3 DNA: TGTGCCAGCACCTCCACGGGGAAGCAGTATTTT
clone size: once; D gene: TRBD1; J gene: TRBJ2-5; CDR3 length: 13; V gene: TRBV5-6; CDR3 protein: CASSSGTEETQYF; CDR3 DNA: TGTGCCAGCAGCTCTGGGACAGAAGAGACCCAGTACTTC
clone size: .; D gene: TRBD1; J gene: TRBJ2-7; CDR3 length: 13; V gene: TRBV20-1; CDR3 protein: CSATGQGSYEQYF; CDR3 DNA: TGCAGTGCCACGGGACAGGGTTCCTACGAGCAGTACTTC
clone size: .; D gene: .; J gene: TRBJ1-2; CDR3 length: 13; V gene: TRBV12-3/TRBV12-4; CDR3 protein: CASSRTDPYGYTF; CDR3 DNA: TGTGCCAGCAGTCGGACGGACCCCTATGGCTACACCTTC